This T cell receptor beta chain was sequenced for a study of CD8+CD57+ T cells in acquired aplastic anemia. A remark on this clonotype: Antigen: not known.

CDR1 is PRHDT, CDR2 FYEKMQ, per germline (reference sequence). V was trimmed by 5 bases and J by 0 bases, leaving 10 bases between them. There are 15 residues in the CDR3. Patients selected for sequencing had displayed CD8+CD57+ cell expansion by flow cytometry. Genomic DNA constituted the template upon which TCR beta VDJ and CDR3 profiling was performed. TCRdb itself ran the reads through MiXCR, one entry per CDR3 protein. The sample records more than 250,000 distinct CDR3 sequences, around 82% being singletons. Study-wide results and caveats: There were about 27 CD8+ CDR3 sequences that occurred in both patients and controls.

The sequence derives from a human donor with aplastic anemia. Sequenced input: sorted CD4+, CD8+, or CD8+CD57+ T cells (not recorded which) from PBMCs. The chain has TRBV13 and TRBJ1-4; D is unresolved. The CDR3 DNA is TGTGCCAGCAGCCCCCGGCCTGCAACTAATGAAAAACTGTTTTTT. Translating it yields CASSPRPATNEKLFF.